The subject of this entry is one TCR beta chain. Its antigen remains unidentified. No base quality information exists; no much larger clone differs at one position. This sample is drawn from a study of T cells after yellow fever vaccination (dated by TCRdb to between 2018 and 2021). Regarding the study in general: Libraries from fractions with low cell numbers were prepared with the SMART-Seq v4 Ultra Low Input RNA kit. To follow T-cell clones before and after primary and booster YFV17D yellow fever vaccination, bulk TCR alpha and beta repertoires were sequenced over time. Two healthy male donors, one aged 18 to 30 and one aged 30 to 40 years, made up the cohort. Blood samples were taken at several timepoints before and after primary and secondary immunization, and bulk PBMC replicates and cell subsets were isolated.

The germline V gene encodes CDR1 MGHRA and CDR2 YSYEKL. The CDR3 runs 16 residues from the cysteine to the phenylalanine. Only the CDR3 region is kept as DNA, spanning 48 bases read in frame from base 1. Trimming takes 2 bases from V and 5 bases from J, and the germline ends sit 18 bases apart. The label giving this sample's treatment or condition can be read as: live attenuated yellow fever vaccine strain. PBMCs were isolated from peripheral blood using a standard Ficoll-Paque protocol. Dynabeads CD4 and CD8 positive selection kits were used to isolate the CD4 and CD8 T-cell fractions. RNA was extracted with TriZol from bulk PBMCs, CD4 and CD8 fractions, and dextramer-positive and dextramer-negative fractions. Instrument on record: Illumina NovaSeq 6000. TCR cDNA was synthesized by 5'RACE template switching, through which a universal primer site and unique molecular identifiers were introduced. Priming for cDNA synthesis came from both the TCR alpha and TCR beta constant segments. Libraries were amplified in two PCR steps, with sample barcodes and sequencing adapters added in the second step. Sequencing of libraries was performed on Illumina HiSeq 2500 (2x100 bp) or NovaSeq (2x150 bp). Per the source publication's procedure: MIGEC handled demultiplexing of reads and collapsing into UMI consensus sequences, while MiXCR performed V(D)J alignment. Vaccine-responding clonotypes were defined with edgeR using replicate PBMC samples, requiring FDR below 0.01 and a log2 fold change above 5 up to day 15. Bulk clonotypes were assigned CD4 or CD8 identity according to which sequenced CD4 or CD8 repertoire held them at higher abundance. In TCRdb, the public reads were trimmed at Q25 with fastp and aligned with MiXCR, with productive beta chains retained. Each entry merges the rows of one CDR3 protein and shows their most common DNA and genes. The V and J calls come from TCRdb's annotation, not from the publication. This sample gives some 290,000 distinct CDR3 sequences in total; about 10% of them show up just once. The ten top clones hold 3% to 3.5% of the sample.

Paper-wide results and their limitations: Most clones expanded after primary vaccination (approximately 96% of CD4 and about 85% of CD8) were re-detected after the booster, suggesting that broad memory maintenance occurred. Only a couple of donors were included in the study, so the extent to which the findings can be generalized is limited. Compared with the primary T-cell response, the secondary T-cell response was faster but weaker, reaching its peak on day 5 rather than on day 15. A small fraction of clonotypes showed up in both the CD4 and CD8 compartments, probably as a result of convergent recombination. Computational filtering was needed because FACS-sorted repertoires could contain abundant contaminating clonotypes from the bulk population.

The clonotype comes from a man younger than 35 who received the YFV17D yellow fever vaccine. The sequenced sample was CD4+ T cells sorted from PBMCs, obtained 45 days after the yellow fever booster vaccination. The chain uses TRBV4-1 and TRBJ2-5, and TRBD1 may be the D gene, going by 5 matching bases. CDR3 loop: CASSQRTARAWETQYF. The nucleotides are TGCGCCAGCAGCCAAAGGACCGCCAGGGCATGGGAGACCCAGTACTTC.